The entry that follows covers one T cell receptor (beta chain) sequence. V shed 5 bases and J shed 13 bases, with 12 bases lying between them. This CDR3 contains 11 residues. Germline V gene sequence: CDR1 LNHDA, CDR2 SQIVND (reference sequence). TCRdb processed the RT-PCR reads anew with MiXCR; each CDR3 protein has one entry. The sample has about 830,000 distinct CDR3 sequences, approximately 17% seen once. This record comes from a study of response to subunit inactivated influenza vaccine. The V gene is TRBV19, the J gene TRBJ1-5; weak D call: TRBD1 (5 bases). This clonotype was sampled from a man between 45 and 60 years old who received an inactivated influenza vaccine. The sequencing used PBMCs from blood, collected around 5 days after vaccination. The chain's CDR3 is CASSLLTEQHF. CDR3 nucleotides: TGTGCCAGTAGTCTCCTGACAGAGCAGCATTTT.